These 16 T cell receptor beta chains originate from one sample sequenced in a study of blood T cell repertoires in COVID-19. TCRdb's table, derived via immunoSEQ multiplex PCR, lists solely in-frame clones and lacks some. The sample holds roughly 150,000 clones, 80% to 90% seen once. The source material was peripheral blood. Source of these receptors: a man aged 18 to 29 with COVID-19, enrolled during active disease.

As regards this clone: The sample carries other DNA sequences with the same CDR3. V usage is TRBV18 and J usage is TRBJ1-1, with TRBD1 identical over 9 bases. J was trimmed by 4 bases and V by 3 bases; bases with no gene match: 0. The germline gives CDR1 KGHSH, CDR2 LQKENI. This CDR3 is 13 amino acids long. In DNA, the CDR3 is TGTGCCAGCTCACCGGGACAGGGCACTGAAGCTTTCTTT. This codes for CASSPGQGTEAFF.

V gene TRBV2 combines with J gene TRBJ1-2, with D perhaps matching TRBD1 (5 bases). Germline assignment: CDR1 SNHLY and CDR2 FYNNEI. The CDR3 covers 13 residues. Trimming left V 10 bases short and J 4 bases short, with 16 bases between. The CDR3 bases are TGTGCCAACCGACAGTCCCTCCCCTATGGCTACACCTTC. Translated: CANRQSLPYGYTF.

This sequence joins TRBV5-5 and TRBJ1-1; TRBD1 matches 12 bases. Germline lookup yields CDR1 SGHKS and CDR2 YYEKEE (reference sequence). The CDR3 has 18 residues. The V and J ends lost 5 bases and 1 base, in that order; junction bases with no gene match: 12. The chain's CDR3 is CASSFTGTGGARNTEAFF. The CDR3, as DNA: TGTGCCAGCAGTTTTACCGGGACAGGGGGCGCAAGGAACACTGAAGCTTTCTTT.

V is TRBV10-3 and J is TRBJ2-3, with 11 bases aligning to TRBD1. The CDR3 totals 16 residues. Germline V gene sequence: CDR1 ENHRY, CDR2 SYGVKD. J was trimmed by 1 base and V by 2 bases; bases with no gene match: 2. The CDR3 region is CAISEGDRGGTDTQYF. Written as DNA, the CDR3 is TGTGCCATCAGTGAGGGGGACAGGGGGGGCACAGATACGCAGTATTTT.

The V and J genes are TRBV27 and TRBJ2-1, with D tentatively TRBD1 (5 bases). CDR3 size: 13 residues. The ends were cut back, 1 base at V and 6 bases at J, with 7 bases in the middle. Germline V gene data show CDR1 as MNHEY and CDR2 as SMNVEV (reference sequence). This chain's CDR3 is CASSLYRGNEQFF. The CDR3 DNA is TGTGCCAGCAGTTTATATAGGGGCAATGAGCAGTTCTTC.

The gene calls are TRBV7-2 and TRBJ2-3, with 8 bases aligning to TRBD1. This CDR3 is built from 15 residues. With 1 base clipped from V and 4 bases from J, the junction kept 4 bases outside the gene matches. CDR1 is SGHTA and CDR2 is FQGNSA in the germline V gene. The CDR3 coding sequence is TGTGCCAGCAGCTTAGACAGGGGGAGGTCAGATACGCAGTATTTT. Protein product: CASSLDRGRSDTQYF.

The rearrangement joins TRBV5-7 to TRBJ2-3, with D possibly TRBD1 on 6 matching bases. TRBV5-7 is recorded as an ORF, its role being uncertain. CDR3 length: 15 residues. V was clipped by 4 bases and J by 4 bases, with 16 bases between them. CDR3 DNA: TGTGCCAGCAGCCTGATTCGGTACAGGGCAGATACGCAGTATTTT. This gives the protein CASSLIRYRADTQYF.

The CDR3 region is CASSSRGQGSNQPQHF. In DNA form, the CDR3 reads TGTGCCAGCAGTAGTCGTGGGCAGGGAAGCAATCAGCCCCAGCATTTT. The V gene is TRBV27, the J gene TRBJ1-5; a weak D match, TRBD1 (5 bases). The V gene lost 5 bases and the J gene lost 1 base, with 15 bases spanning the gap. Germline CDR1 reads MNHEY; CDR2 reads SMNVEV (reference sequence). This CDR3 contains 16 residues.

This CDR3 reads CASSPTPPTAKDYEQYF. Written as DNA, the CDR3 is TGTGCCAGCAGCCCAACCCCCCCCACAGCTAAAGACTACGAGCAGTACTTC. The V gene is TRBV7-9, the J gene TRBJ2-7; D remains ambiguous. CDR3 size: 17 residues. Trimming took 5 bases from V and 3 from J, leaving 23 bases between them. Germline V gene sequence: CDR1 SEHNR, CDR2 FQNEAQ (reference sequence).

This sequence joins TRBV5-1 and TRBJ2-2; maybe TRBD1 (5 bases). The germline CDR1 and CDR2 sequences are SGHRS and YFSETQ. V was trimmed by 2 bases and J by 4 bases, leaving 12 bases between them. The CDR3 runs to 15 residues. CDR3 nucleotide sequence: TGCGCCAGCAGCTTCTTGGACATTAGCACCGGGGAGCTGTTTTTT. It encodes CASSFLDISTGELFF.

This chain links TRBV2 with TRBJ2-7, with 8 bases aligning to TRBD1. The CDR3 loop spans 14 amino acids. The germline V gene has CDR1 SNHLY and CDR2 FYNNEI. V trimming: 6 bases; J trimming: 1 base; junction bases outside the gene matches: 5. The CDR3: CASSGTGESYEQYF. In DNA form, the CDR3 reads TGTGCCAGCAGCGGGACAGGCGAATCCTACGAGCAGTACTTC.

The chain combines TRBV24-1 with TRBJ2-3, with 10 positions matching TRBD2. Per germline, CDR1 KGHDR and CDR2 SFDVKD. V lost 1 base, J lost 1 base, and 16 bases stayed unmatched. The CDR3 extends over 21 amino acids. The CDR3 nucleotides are TGTGCCACCAGTGATTTCGCGGGGGGACCGGGACTAGCGTTGGGCACAGATACGCAGTATTTT. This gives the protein CATSDFAGGPGLALGTDTQYF.

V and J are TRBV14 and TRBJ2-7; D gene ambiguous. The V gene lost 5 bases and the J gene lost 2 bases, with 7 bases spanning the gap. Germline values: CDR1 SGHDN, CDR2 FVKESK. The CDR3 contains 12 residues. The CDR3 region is CASSEVTYEQYF. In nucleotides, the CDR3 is TGTGCCAGCAGCGAAGTCACCTACGAGCAGTACTTC.

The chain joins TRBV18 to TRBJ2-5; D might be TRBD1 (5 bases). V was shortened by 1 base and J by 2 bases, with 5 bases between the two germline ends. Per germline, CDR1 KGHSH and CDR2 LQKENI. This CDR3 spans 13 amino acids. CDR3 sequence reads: CASSPRQQETQYF. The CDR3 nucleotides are TGTGCCAGCTCACCACGACAGCAAGAGACCCAGTACTTC. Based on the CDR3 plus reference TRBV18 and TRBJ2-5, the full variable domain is NAGVMQNPRHLVRRRGQEARLRCSPMKGHSHVYWYRQLPEEGLKFMVYLQKENIIDESGMPKERFSAEFPKEGPSILRIQQVVRGDSAAYFCASSPRQQETQYFGPGTRLLVL.

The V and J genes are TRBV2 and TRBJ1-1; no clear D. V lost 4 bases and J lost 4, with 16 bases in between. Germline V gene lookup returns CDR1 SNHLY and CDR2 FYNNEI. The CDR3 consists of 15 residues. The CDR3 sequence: CASSGWEEGSTEAFF. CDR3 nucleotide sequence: TGTGCCAGCAGTGGTTGGGAGGAAGGTTCCACTGAAGCTTTCTTT.

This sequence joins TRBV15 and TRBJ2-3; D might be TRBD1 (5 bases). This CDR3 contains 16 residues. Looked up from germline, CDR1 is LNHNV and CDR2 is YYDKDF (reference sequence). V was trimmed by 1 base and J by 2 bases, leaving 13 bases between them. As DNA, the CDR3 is TGTGCCACCAGCAGAGGGCTAGGGGTAGACACAGATACGCAGTATTTT. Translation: CATSRGLGVDTDTQYF.